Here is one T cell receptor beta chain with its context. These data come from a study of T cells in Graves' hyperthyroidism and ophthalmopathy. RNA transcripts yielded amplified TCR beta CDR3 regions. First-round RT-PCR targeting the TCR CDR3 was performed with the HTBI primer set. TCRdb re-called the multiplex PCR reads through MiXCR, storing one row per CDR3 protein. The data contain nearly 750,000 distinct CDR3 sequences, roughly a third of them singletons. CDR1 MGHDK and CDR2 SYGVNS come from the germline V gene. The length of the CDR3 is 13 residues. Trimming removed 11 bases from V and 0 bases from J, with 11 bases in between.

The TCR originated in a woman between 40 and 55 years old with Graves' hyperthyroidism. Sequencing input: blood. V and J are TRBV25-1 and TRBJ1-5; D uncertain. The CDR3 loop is CAAGSISNQPQHF. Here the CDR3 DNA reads TGTGCCGCCGGTTCCATTAGCAATCAGCCCCAGCATTTT.